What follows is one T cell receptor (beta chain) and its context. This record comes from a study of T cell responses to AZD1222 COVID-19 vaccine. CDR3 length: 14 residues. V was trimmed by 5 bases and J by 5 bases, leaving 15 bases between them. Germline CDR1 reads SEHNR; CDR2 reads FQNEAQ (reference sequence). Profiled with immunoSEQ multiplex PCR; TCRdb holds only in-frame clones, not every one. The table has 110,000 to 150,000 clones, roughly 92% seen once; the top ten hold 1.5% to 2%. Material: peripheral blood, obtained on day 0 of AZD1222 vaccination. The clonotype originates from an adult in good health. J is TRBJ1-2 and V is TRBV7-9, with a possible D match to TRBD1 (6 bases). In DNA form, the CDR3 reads TGTGCCAGCAGCCCAAAAGGGCAGGGGTATGGCTACACCTTC. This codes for CASSPKGQGYGYTF.